This T cell receptor beta chain was sequenced during a study of breast tumors, draining lymph nodes, adjacent tissues. Breast cancer patients provided tissue from their axillary draining lymph nodes. Whole-study findings and limits: Data fit most tumor T cells coming from lymph node, expanding in tumor. Tumors had less TCR diversity than lymph nodes, more than nontumor tissue. Data only fit, rather than demonstrated, lymph node origin of most tumor T cells. Tumor and nontumor repertoires were significantly more similar in luminal-like than in basal-like breast cancer.

From the multiplex PCR reads, TCRdb called clonotypes with MiXCR, one entry per CDR3 protein. The sample shows about 100,000 distinct CDR3 sequences, 20% to 25% of them seen only once. This clonotype was recorded many times. Its antigen remains unknown. Germline CDR1 is SGHRS and CDR2 is YFSETQ. The V gene end was trimmed by 2 bases and the J gene end by 7 bases; junction bases not matched to a gene: 7. This CDR3 is built from 15 residues. The specimen was axillary lymph node tissue. The chain is built from TRBV5-1 and TRBJ1-4, with 8 bases that match TRBD1. This clonotype was sampled from a female donor with breast cancer. Some clones in this sample may be carry-over from other donors' samples. The CDR3 DNA reads as TGCGCCAGCAGCTTCAACAGGGGGGGCAGTGAAAAACTGTTTTTT. This encodes CASSFNRGGSEKLFF. The whole variable domain, remainder taken from reference TRBV5-1 and TRBJ1-4, is KAGVTQTPRYLIKTRGQQVTLSCSPISGHRSVSWYQQTPGQGLQFLFEYFSETQRNKGNFPGRFSGRQFSNSRSEMNVSTLELGDSALYLCASSFNRGGSEKLFFGSGTQLSVL.